The 28 T cell receptor beta chains presented below share a single source sample, sequenced in a study of molecular identifiers for immune sequencing clone quantification. MiXCR, run by TCRdb on the PCR reads, gives a single entry per CDR3 protein. The sample holds some 320,000 distinct CDR3 sequences, about a fifth seen once. The sample consisted of naive CD8+ T cells from blood, with Jurkat cell RNA spiked in. The subset: FACS-sorted CD8+CD4-CCR7+CD45RA+ naive T cells. The receptors were sampled from a human donor in good health. Some libraries in this study had Jurkat cell RNA spiked in.

The rearrangement links TRBV28 to TRBJ2-3; D may be TRBD2 (5 bases). Germline CDR1 reads MDHEN; CDR2 reads SYDVKM. The CDR3 runs to 13 residues. The ends were cut back, 8 bases at V and 3 bases at J, with 12 bases in the middle. The CDR3 sequence: CASRSRGTDTQYF. CDR3 DNA sequence: TGTGCCAGCCGTAGTCGCGGGACAGATACGCAGTATTTT.

Ten or more counts support this clonotype. The chain combines TRBV5-6 with TRBJ2-7, with TRBD2 as a possible D gene (6 bases). CDR3 length: 15 residues. V lost 0 bases and J lost 2, with 12 bases in between. Per germline, CDR1 SGHDT and CDR2 YYEEEE. The CDR3 region has the DNA TGTGCCAGCAGCTTGGGTGCGGGGCCTACCTACGAGCAGTACTTC. This encodes CASSLGAGPTYEQYF.

This clonotype was recorded once. With a much larger clone just one base away, this may be a read error. The J gene is TRBJ1-1, the V gene TRBV3-1; D unclear. Germline CDR1 reads LGHDT; CDR2 reads YNNKEL (reference sequence). Trimming removed 3 bases at V and 0 bases at J, with 17 bases between. This CDR3 has 17 residues. The CDR3 protein is CASSHLRGERVNTEAFF. The DNA for the CDR3 is TGTGCCAGCAGCCATCTCCGCGGGGAGCGTGTGAACACTGAAGCTTTCTTT.

This clonotype showed up just a few times. Since a much larger clone is just one base distant, this may be a read error. As the CDR3 is not closed by the conserved phenylalanine or tryptophan, this likely results from a read error. The rearrangement links TRBV5-6 to TRBJ1-1; 12 bases fit TRBD1. Trimming at V came to 10 bases and at J to 5 bases, leaving 6 bases not matched to a gene. The germline gives CDR1 SGHDT, CDR2 YYEEEE. The CDR3 consists of 13 residues. CDR3 coding DNA: TGTGCCGGGGGACAGGGGGCAGGTACTGAAGCTTTCATT. This translates into CAGGQGAGTEAFI.

As regards this clonotype: A much larger clone differs from this one at a single base, so this may be a read error. The J gene is TRBJ2-1, the V gene TRBV7-2; D is ambiguous. V was clipped by 11 bases and J by 0 bases, with 17 bases between them. Germline V gene lookup returns CDR1 SGHTA and CDR2 FQGNSA. The CDR3 runs to 15 residues. CDR3 amino acids: CAGFPLTGSYNEQFF. CDR3 in DNA: TGTGCCGGCTTCCCCCTCACCGGCTCCTACAATGAGCAGTTCTTC.

This clonotype appeared many times. The V gene is TRBV20-1, the J gene TRBJ1-6; TRBD1 matches at 8 bases. Germline loops: CDR1 DFQATT, CDR2 SNEGSKA (reference sequence). The CDR3 is made up of 15 amino acids. After removal of 3 bases from V and 0 bases from J, the junction contained 1 base not matched to a gene. The CDR3 coding sequence is TGCAGTGCTAGGGACAGGGACTCCTATAATTCACCCCTCCACTTT. This translates into CSARDRDSYNSPLHF.

A remark on this clonotype: This may stem from a read error, because a much larger clone lies one nucleotide away. The chain uses TRBV9 and TRBJ2-3; TRBD2 agrees at 7 bases. Germline CDR1 reads SGDLS; CDR2 reads YYNGEE. Trimming took 7 bases from V and 0 from J; bases not matched to a gene: 11. The CDR3 totals 16 residues. Here the CDR3 DNA reads TGTGCCAGCGGCCTCCAGGGAGGGCTCAGCACAGATACGCAGTATTTT. Protein sequence: CASGLQGGLSTDTQYF.

This clonotype was seen many times. CDR3 protein: CASCLGRPPQETQYF. CDR3 DNA sequence: TGTGCCAGCTGCCTGGGGCGGCCACCCCAAGAGACCCAGTACTTC. The chain links TRBV7-6 to TRBJ2-5, with D possibly matching TRBD1 (5 bases). Germline V gene data show CDR1 as SGHVS and CDR2 as FNYEAQ. Deletions cut 8 bases from V and 1 base from J, with 17 bases between. The CDR3 covers 15 residues.

In DNA, the CDR3 is TGTGCCAGCAGCTCTGGACAGGGTGGTGAAAAACTGTTTTTT. Translating it yields CASSSGQGGEKLFF. This chain connects TRBV7-9 to TRBJ1-4, with TRBD1 identical over 8 bases. V was pared by 4 bases and J by 7 bases, with 5 bases of the junction left unmatched. CDR3 length: 14 residues. CDR1 and CDR2 (germline): SEHNR, FQNEAQ (reference sequence).

The chain carries TRBV11-2 and TRBJ2-1; TRBD2 is a possible D gene (5 bases). V was pared by 0 bases and J by 5 bases, with 8 bases between. Germline assignment: CDR1 SGHAT and CDR2 FQNNGV. The CDR3 has 14 residues. The DNA for the CDR3 is TGTGCCAGCAGCTTAGAGCGGGTAGACAATGAGCAGTTCTTC. It translates to CASSLERVDNEQFF.

This clonotype was observed many times. The chain employs TRBV7-6 and TRBJ2-1; 11 nucleotides line up with TRBD1. Germline V gene lookup returns CDR1 SGHVS and CDR2 FNYEAQ. This CDR3 is built from 16 residues. J was trimmed by 8 bases and V by 4 bases; bases with no gene match: 10. The CDR3 here is CASSSHWTGGRDEQFF. The CDR3 region has the DNA TGTGCCAGCAGCTCCCACTGGACAGGGGGCAGGGATGAGCAGTTCTTC.

In the case of this clonotype: A much bigger clone sits one base away, suggesting this may be a read error. This rearrangement joins TRBV5-6 to TRBJ2-1; D is ambiguous. The J call may be in error: the DNA end matches TRBJ2-7 better. The CDR3 length is 15 residues. The germline CDR1 and CDR2 sequences are SGHDT and YYEEEE. CDR3 coding DNA: TGTGCCAGCAGCTTGGAAACCACCTCTTACAATGAGCAGTACTTC. Protein: CASSLETTSYNEQYF.

Remarks on this clonotype: A clone one base away is much larger, so this may be a read error. The chain combines TRBV27 with TRBJ1-2; D call uncertain. Germline loops: CDR1 MNHEY, CDR2 SMNVEV (reference sequence). The CDR3 extends over 13 amino acids. V lost 0 bases, J lost 3 bases, and 5 bases lay in between. Here the CDR3 DNA reads TGTGCCAGCAGTTTATCTATAGACTATGGCTACACCTTC. This sequence encodes CASSLSIDYGYTF.

Regarding this clonotype: It may be a read error: a sequence one base away is much more abundant. V and J are TRBV24-1 and TRBJ2-3; D not resolved. Germline CDR1 reads KGHDR; CDR2 reads SFDVKD. This CDR3 is 12 amino acids long. The CDR3 reads CATSDLEATRYF. The DNA of the CDR3 is TGTGCCACCAGTGATTTGGAAGCGACGCGGTATTTT.

Notes on this clonotype: A read error may explain this, as a much larger clone is one base away. The rearrangement joins TRBV12-3 or TRBV12-4 to TRBJ1-2; 8 bases align to TRBD1. This CDR3 is built from 13 residues. The CDR3 coding sequence is TGTGCCAGCAGTTTGCCAGGGGGCTATGACTACACCTTC. Protein product: CASSLPGGYDYTF.

This clonotype was counted many times. J is TRBJ1-1 and V is TRBV12-3 or TRBV12-4; no firm D call. Trimming shortened V by 3 bases and J by 3 bases, and 14 bases separated the two germline ends. The CDR3 has 15 residues. The CDR3 reads CASSFLENRHTEAFF. The DNA of the CDR3 is TGTGCCAGCAGTTTTTTAGAGAATCGGCACACTGAAGCTTTCTTT.

To note about this clonotype: It is likely a read error, because the conserved phenylalanine at the end of the CDR3 is missing. The chain carries TRBV27 and TRBJ2-1, with TRBD2 matching 11 bases. This CDR3 has 15 amino acids. J was trimmed by 6 bases and V by 2 bases; bases with no gene match: 3. Germline V gives CDR1 MNHEY, CDR2 SMNVEV (reference sequence). Written as DNA, the CDR3 is TGTGCCAGCAGTTTACTAGCGGGGGGCCGCAATGAGCAGTTCTCC. As protein: CASSLLAGGRNEQFS.

This clonotype was counted ten times or more. The chain employs TRBV3-1 and TRBJ1-1; D is unresolved. The ends were cut back, 0 bases at V and 0 bases at J, with 8 bases in the middle. The germline gives CDR1 LGHDT, CDR2 YNNKEL (reference sequence). The CDR3 totals 15 residues. The CDR3 DNA follows: TGTGCCAGCAGCCAAGATTTTAGGATGAACACTGAAGCTTTCTTT. Protein: CASSQDFRMNTEAFF. Full variable domain (rest looked up from reference TRBV3-1 and TRBJ1-1): DTAVSQTPKYLVTQMGNDKSIKCEQNLGHDTMYWYKQDSKKFLKIMFSYNNKELIINETVPNRFSPKSPDKAHLNLHINSLELGDSAVYFCASSQDFRMNTEAFFGQGTRLTVV.

This clonotype has at least ten counts. The chain is built from TRBV4-1 and TRBJ1-3; D gene unclear. This CDR3 comprises 15 residues. Trimming cost V 0 bases and J 0 bases, with 6 bases left between them. Germline assignment: CDR1 MGHRA and CDR2 YSYEKL. The DNA for the CDR3 is TGCGCCAGCAGCCAAGACCAATACTCTGGAAACACCATATATTTT. Its protein is CASSQDQYSGNTIYF.

In its sample, this clonotype was seen many times. V and J are TRBV30 and TRBJ2-3; D remains ambiguous. This CDR3 contains 14 residues. CDR1 and CDR2 from the germline V gene are GTSNPN and SVGIG (reference sequence). V shed 1 base and J shed 1 base, with 9 bases lying between them. In DNA, the CDR3 is TGTGCCTGGAGTGCGTTGGGTGGCACAGATACGCAGTATTTT. Amino acid sequence: CAWSALGGTDTQYF.

This clonotype was seen repeatedly, ten times or more. The rearrangement uses TRBV2 and TRBJ2-5; the D gene is possibly TRBD1 (6 bases). Trimming took off 3 bases at V and 5 bases at J, with 13 bases between the two ends. The length of the CDR3 is 14 residues. Germline lookup yields CDR1 SNHLY and CDR2 FYNNEI. Here the CDR3 DNA reads TGTGCCAGCAGTGAGGCAGGGGCGGTGGAGACCCAGTACTTC. Translating it yields CASSEAGAVETQYF.

This clonotype was observed many times. V gene TRBV7-9 combines with J gene TRBJ2-5; 7 bases map to TRBD2. V lost 6 bases and J lost 2; bases outside the gene matches: 3. The CDR3 is 13 amino acids. Germline lookup yields CDR1 SEHNR and CDR2 FQNEAQ (reference sequence). In DNA, the CDR3 is TGTGCCAGCAGGCGGGACTATCAAGAGACCCAGTACTTC. Its protein is CASRRDYQETQYF.

Ten or more counts support this clonotype. The V gene is TRBV30, the J gene TRBJ2-7; 7 bases are shared with TRBD2. Losses at the gene ends were 0 bases for V and 7 bases for J; bases not matched to a gene: 9. This CDR3 region has 14 residues. Germline V gene data show CDR1 as GTSNPN and CDR2 as SVGIG (reference sequence). The CDR3 bases are TGTGCCTGGAGTGTAGGGATCGTGGGAGGGGAGCAGTACTTC. Its translation: CAWSVGIVGGEQYF. The full variable domain, its missing parts supplied by reference TRBV30 and TRBJ2-7, is SQTIHQWPATLVQPVGSPLSLECTVEGTSNPNLYWYRQAAGRGLQLLFYSVGIGQISSEVPQNLSASRPQDRQFILSSKKLLLSDSGFYLCAWSVGIVGGEQYFGPGTRLTVT.

This clonotype was seen repeatedly, ten times or more. The chain combines TRBV20-1 with TRBJ2-4; D gene unclear. There are 13 residues in the CDR3. Germline assignment: CDR1 DFQATT and CDR2 SNEGSKA (reference sequence). V lost 3 bases, J lost 2 bases, and 8 bases lay in between. The CDR3 loop reads CSASPPTKNIQYF. The DNA of the CDR3 is TGCAGTGCTAGTCCGCCCACCAAAAACATTCAGTACTTC.

This clonotype appeared many times. The rearrangement links TRBV18 to TRBJ1-1; D is possibly TRBD1 (5 bases). Germline V gene sequence: CDR1 KGHSH, CDR2 LQKENI. The CDR3 consists of 14 residues. V lost 3 bases, J lost 3 bases, and 11 bases lay in between. CDR3 sequence (DNA): TGTGCCAGCTCACCGGGGACTCTGGACACTGAAGCTTTCTTT. This codes for CASSPGTLDTEAFF.

Comment on this clonotype: A read error is possible here, since a much larger clone lies one base away. The genes are TRBV7-9 and TRBJ1-1; TRBD1 matches 8 bases. Per the germline V gene, CDR1 is SEHNR and CDR2 is FQNEAQ (reference sequence). The length of the CDR3 is 15 residues. In DNA form, the CDR3 reads TGTGCCGGCAGCTTAGTCGGACAGGGAAGGACTGAAGCTTTCTTT. The encoded protein is CAGSLVGQGRTEAFF.

Of note for this clonotype: A junction boundary mismatches the germline segment, possibly from a read error. The chain links TRBV7-2 to TRBJ1-5; D unresolved. Per the germline V gene, CDR1 is SGHTA and CDR2 is FQGNSA. The CDR3 runs 15 residues. The CDR3 nucleotides read TGTGCCAGCAGCTTACGGCCGTATAGCAATCGGCCCCAGCATTTT. This gives the protein CASSLRPYSNRPQHF.

This clonotype showed up many times. The chain employs TRBV20-1 and TRBJ1-1, with 7 bases identical to TRBD1. CDR1 and CDR2 (germline): DFQATT, SNEGSKA (reference sequence). J was trimmed by 4 bases and V by 1 base; bases with no gene match: 9. There are 15 residues in the CDR3. CDR3 coding DNA: TGCAGTGCTAGAGGGATTTGGCCAGGGGGCACTGAAGCTTTCTTT. It specifies CSARGIWPGGTEAFF.